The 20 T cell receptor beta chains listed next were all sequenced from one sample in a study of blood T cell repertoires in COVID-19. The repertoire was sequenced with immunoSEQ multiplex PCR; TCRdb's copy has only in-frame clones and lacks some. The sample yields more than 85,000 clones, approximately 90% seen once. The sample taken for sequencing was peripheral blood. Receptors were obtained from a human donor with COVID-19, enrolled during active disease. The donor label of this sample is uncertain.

CDR3 nucleotides: TGTGCCAGCAGCTCCATCGGTGCGGCAGATACGCAGTATTTT. Protein product: CASSSIGAADTQYF. The chain employs TRBV6-2 or TRBV6-3 and TRBJ2-3; D is ambiguous. The CDR3 runs to 14 residues. The V gene lost 6 bases and the J gene lost 4 bases, with 14 bases spanning the gap. CDR1 and CDR2 (germline): MNHEY, SVGEGT.

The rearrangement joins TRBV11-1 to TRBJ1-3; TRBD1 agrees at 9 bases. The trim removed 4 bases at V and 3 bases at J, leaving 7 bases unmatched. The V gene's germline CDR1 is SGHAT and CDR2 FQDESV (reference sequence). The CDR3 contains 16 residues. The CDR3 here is CASSYEQGARGNTIYF. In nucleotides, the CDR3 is TGTGCCAGCAGCTATGAACAGGGGGCTCGTGGAAACACCATATATTTT.

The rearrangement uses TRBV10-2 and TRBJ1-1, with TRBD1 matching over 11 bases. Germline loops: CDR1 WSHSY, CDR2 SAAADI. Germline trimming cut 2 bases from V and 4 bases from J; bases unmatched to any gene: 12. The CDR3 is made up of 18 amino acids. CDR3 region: CASSERWGQGDSGTEAFF. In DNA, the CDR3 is TGCGCCAGCAGTGAGCGCTGGGGACAGGGGGATTCGGGCACTGAAGCTTTCTTT.

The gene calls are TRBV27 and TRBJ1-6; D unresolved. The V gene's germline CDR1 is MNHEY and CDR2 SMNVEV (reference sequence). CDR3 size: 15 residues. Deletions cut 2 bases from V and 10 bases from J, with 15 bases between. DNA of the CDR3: TGTGCCAGCAGTTTAGGGAGGATCTCGTCCTCACCCCTCCACTTT. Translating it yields CASSLGRISSSPLHF.

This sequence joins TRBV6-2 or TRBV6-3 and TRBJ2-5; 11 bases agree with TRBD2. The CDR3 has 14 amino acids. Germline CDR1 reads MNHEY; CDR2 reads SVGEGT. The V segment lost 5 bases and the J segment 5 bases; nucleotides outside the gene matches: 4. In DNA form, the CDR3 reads TGTGCCAGCAGTATAGCGGGGGGGCCTGAGACCCAGTACTTC. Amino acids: CASSIAGGPETQYF.

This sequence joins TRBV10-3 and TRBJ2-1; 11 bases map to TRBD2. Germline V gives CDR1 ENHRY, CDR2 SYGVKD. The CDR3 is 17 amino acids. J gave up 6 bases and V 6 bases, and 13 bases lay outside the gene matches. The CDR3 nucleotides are TGTGCCATCAGAGAGCGACTAGCGGGGCCGTCGGGCAATGAGCAGTTCTTC. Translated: CAIRERLAGPSGNEQFF.

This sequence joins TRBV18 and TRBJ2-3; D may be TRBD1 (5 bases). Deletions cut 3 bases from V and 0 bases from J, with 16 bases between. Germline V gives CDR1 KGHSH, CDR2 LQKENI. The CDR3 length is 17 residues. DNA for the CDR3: TGTGCCAGCTCACCTTCGCGACAGTCCTTTAGCACAGATACGCAGTATTTT. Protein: CASSPSRQSFSTDTQYF.

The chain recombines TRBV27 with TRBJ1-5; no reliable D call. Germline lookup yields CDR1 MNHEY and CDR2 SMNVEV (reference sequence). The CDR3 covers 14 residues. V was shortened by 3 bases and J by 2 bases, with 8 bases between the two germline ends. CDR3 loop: CASSFVGGNQPQHF. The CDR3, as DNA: TGTGCCAGCAGTTTTGTGGGCGGCAATCAGCCCCAGCATTTT.

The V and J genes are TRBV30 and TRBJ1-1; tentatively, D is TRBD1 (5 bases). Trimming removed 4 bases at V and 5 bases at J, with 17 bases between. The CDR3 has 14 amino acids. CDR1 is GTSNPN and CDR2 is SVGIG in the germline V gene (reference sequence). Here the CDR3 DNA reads TGTGCCTGGATGGGACTGCCGTTTAGGACTGAAGCTTTCTTT. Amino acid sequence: CAWMGLPFRTEAFF.

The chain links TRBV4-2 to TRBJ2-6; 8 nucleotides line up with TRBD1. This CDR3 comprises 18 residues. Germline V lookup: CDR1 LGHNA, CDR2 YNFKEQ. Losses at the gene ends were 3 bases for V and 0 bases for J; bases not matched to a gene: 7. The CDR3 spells CASSHGTGGYSGANVLTF. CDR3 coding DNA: TGTGCCAGCAGCCACGGGACAGGTGGATACTCTGGGGCCAACGTCCTGACTTTC.

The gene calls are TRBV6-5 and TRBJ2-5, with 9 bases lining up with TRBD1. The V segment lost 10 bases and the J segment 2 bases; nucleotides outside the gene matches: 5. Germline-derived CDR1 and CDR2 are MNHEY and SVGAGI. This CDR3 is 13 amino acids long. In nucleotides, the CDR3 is TGTGCCACTGGGACAGGGATACAAGAGACCCAGTACTTC. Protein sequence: CATGTGIQETQYF.

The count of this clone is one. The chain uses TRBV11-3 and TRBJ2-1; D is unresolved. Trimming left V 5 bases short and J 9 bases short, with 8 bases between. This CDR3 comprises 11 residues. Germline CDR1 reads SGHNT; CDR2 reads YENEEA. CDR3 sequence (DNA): TGTGCCAGCAGCGTCGGTGGTGAGCAGTTCTTC. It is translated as CASSVGGEQFF. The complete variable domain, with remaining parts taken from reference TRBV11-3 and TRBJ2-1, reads EAGVVQSPRYKIIEKKQPVAFWCNPISGHNTLYWYLQNLGQGPELLIRYENEEAVDDSQLPKDRFSAERLKGVDSTLKIQPAELGDSAVYLCASSVGGEQFFGPGTRLTVL.

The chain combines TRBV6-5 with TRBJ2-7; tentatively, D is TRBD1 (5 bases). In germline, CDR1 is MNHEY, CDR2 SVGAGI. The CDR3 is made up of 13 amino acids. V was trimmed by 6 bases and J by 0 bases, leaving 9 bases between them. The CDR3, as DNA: TGTGCCAGCAGCTCCGACAGCTCCTACGAGCAGTACTTC. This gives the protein CASSSDSSYEQYF.

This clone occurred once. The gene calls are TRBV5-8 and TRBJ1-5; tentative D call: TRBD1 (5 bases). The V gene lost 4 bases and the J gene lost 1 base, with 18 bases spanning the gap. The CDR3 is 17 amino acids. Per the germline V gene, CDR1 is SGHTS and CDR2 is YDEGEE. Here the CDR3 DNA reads TGTGCCAGCAGCGGGGGTGGGGGAGGCTGGAGCAATCAGCCCCAGCATTTT. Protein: CASSGGGGGWSNQPQHF.

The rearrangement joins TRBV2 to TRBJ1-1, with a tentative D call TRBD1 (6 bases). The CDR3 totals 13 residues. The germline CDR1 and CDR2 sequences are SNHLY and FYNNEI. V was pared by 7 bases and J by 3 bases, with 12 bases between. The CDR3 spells CASTPTGYTEAFF. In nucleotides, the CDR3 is TGTGCCAGCACCCCTACAGGGTACACTGAAGCTTTCTTT.

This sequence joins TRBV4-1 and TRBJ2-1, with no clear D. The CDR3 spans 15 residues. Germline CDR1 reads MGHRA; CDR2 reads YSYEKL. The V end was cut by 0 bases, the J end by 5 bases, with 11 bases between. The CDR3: CASSQERVVNNEQFF. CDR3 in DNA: TGCGCCAGCAGCCAAGAAAGAGTGGTTAACAATGAGCAGTTCTTC.

The CDR3 DNA reads as TGTGCCAGCAGTTCGGGACTAGGGAATGAGCAGTTCTTC. Translation: CASSSGLGNEQFF. The chain couples TRBV27 to TRBJ2-1, with 8 bases identical to TRBD2. The trim removed 4 bases at V and 7 bases at J, leaving 3 bases unmatched. The germline V gene has CDR1 MNHEY and CDR2 SMNVEV (reference sequence). The CDR3 is 13 amino acids.

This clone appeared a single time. The chain's CDR3 is CASSSLDSGVNYGYTF. DNA for the CDR3: TGTGCCAGCAGTTCACTTGACTCCGGGGTAAACTATGGCTACACCTTC. V is TRBV27 and J is TRBJ1-2; D unresolved. The germline gives CDR1 MNHEY, CDR2 SMNVEV (reference sequence). The CDR3 is 16 residues long. V was cut by 4 bases and J by 2 bases, with 17 bases left in between.

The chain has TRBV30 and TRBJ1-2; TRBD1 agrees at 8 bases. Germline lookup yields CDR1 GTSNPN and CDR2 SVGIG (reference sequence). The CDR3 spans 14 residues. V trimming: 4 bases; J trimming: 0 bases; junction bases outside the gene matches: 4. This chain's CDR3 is CAWIRTGPNYGYTF. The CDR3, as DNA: TGTGCCTGGATCCGGACAGGGCCTAACTATGGCTACACCTTC.

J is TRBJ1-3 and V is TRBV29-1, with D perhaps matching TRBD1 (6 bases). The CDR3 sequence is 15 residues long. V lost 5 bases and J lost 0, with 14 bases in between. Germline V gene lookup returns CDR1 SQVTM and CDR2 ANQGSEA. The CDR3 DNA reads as TGCAGCGTTCAGAGGGACATTGGCTCTGGAAACACCATATATTTT. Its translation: CSVQRDIGSGNTIYF.